The clone carrying this T cell receptor beta chain was detected a few times. Its antigen remains unknown. CDR3 length: 13 amino acids. V gave up 1 base and J gave up 7 bases, with 11 bases separating them. The germline V gene has CDR1 SGHRS and CDR2 YFSETQ. The sample comes from a study of blood T cells in healthy people across ages. General study points: TCR beta diversity, measured per million T cells, fell in a roughly linear way with age. From one million sequenced T cells, diversity estimates were lower bounds.

Using a J-beta primer mix together with a sample-barcoded 5' primer, a second PCR was run for roughly 6 to 12 cycles. A minimum of 3 million CDR3-containing paired-end reads was obtained for each sample. TCRdb re-analysed the 5' RACE reads in MiXCR, keeping a single row per CDR3 protein. The sample shows over 500,000 distinct CDR3 sequences, 52% of them seen only once. Specimen: blood. The TCR comes from a woman older than 75 in good health. This sequence joins TRBV5-1 and TRBJ1-2; perhaps TRBD1 as D (5 bases). CDR3 protein: CASSLPGKAGYTF. CDR3 nucleotides: TGCGCCAGCAGCTTGCCAGGGAAGGCTGGCTACACCTTC.